The sequence of this TCR beta chain was determined in a study of control samples from healthy donors and cancer patients. Generated by immunoSEQ multiplex PCR, the TCRdb table keeps only in-frame clones and is missing some. The data hold roughly 70,000 clones, with under 90% observed a single time. The TCR comes from a man aged 50-59 years in good health. The sample was blood.

The CDR3 spells CAWSVLEGAPTDTQYF. The DNA for the CDR3 is TGTGCCTGGAGTGTACTAGAAGGGGCCCCCACAGATACGCAGTATTTT. This rearrangement joins TRBV30 to TRBJ2-3; D possibly matches TRBD1 or TRBD2 (5 bases each). This CDR3 comprises 16 residues. Germline values: CDR1 GTSNPN, CDR2 SVGIG (reference sequence). Trimming pared 0 bases from V and 2 bases from J, leaving 15 bases between.